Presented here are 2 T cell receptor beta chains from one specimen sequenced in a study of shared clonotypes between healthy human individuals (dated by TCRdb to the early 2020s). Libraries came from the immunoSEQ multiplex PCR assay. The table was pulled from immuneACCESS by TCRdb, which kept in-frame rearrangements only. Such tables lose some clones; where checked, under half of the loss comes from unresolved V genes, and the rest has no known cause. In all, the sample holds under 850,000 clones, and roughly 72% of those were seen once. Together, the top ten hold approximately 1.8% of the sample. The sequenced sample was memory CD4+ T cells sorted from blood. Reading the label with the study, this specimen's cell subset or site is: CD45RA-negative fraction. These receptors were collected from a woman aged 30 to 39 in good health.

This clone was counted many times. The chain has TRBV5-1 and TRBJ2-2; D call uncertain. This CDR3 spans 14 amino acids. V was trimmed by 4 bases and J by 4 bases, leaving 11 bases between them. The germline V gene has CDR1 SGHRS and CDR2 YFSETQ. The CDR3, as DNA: TGCGCCAGCAGCCCTGTTGGCGCCACCGGGGAGCTGTTTTTT. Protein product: CASSPVGATGELFF.

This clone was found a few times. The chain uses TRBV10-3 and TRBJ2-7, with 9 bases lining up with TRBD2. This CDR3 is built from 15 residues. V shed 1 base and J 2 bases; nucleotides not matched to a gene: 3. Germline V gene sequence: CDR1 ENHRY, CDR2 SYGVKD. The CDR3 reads CAISEFSGSAYEQYF. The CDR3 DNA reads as TGTGCCATCAGTGAGTTTAGCGGGAGTGCCTACGAGCAGTACTTC.